Presented here are 19 T cell receptor beta chains from one specimen sequenced in a study of shared clonotypes between healthy human individuals. Data came from immunoSEQ multiplex PCR; TCRdb stores just in-frame clones and leaves some out. The data contain about 2.4 million clones, approximately 93% of them singletons. Source material: naive CD4+ T cells from PBMCs. Subset of the sample: CD45RA+ positively selected. These receptors were collected from a young man in good health. Some clones in this sample may be carry-over from other donors' samples.

This chain connects TRBV6-6 to TRBJ1-6; D may be TRBD1 (5 bases). This CDR3 is 16 amino acids long. The V gene's germline CDR1 is MNHNY and CDR2 SVGAGI (reference sequence). Trimming removed 2 bases from V and 0 bases from J, with 8 bases in between. CDR3 protein: CASSYRGNSYNSPLHF. The CDR3 DNA sequence: TGTGCCAGCAGTTACAGGGGCAACTCCTATAATTCACCCCTCCACTTT.

The chain has TRBV15 and TRBJ2-2; TRBD2 agrees at 8 bases. Germline values: CDR1 LNHNV, CDR2 YYDKDF (reference sequence). Trimming removed 5 bases from V and 1 base from J; junction bases left unmatched: 15. The CDR3 spans 19 residues. In DNA, the CDR3 is TGTGCCACCAGCCCAGGGACTGGGTACAGCGGGAGGAACACCGGGGAGCTGTTTTTT. It encodes CATSPGTGYSGRNTGELFF.

The rearrangement links TRBV6-5 to TRBJ2-5, with D possibly being TRBD2 (6 bases). The CDR3 is 14 amino acids. Looked up from germline, CDR1 is MNHEY and CDR2 is SVGAGI. V gave up 6 bases and J gave up 5 bases, with 16 bases separating them. CDR3 DNA: TGTGCCAGCAGGCCAAGGGGAGGTCTGGAGACCCAGTACTTC. Protein sequence: CASRPRGGLETQYF.

The gene calls are TRBV27 and TRBJ1-1, with TRBD1 identical over 7 bases. J was trimmed by 0 bases and V by 5 bases; bases with no gene match: 15. Germline loops: CDR1 MNHEY, CDR2 SMNVEV (reference sequence). CDR3 length: 18 amino acids. In nucleotides, the CDR3 is TGTGCCAGCAGTGCAAGGGGGCGCGGGCAACCAATGAACACTGAAGCTTTCTTT. Its translation: CASSARGRGQPMNTEAFF.

The V gene is TRBV7-8, the J gene TRBJ1-5; TRBD1 agrees at 9 bases. The CDR3 is 13 amino acids. Germline V lookup: CDR1 SGHVS, CDR2 FQNEAQ. With 5 bases clipped from V and 15 bases from J, the junction kept 11 bases outside the gene matches. This CDR3 is CASSPRDRVPRHF. CDR3 in DNA: TGTGCCAGCAGCCCCCGGGACAGGGTACCGCGGCATTTT.

This clone occurred once. V usage is TRBV4-1 and J usage is TRBJ2-7, with D perhaps assigned TRBD1 or TRBD2 (5 bases each). CDR1 is MGHRA, CDR2 YSYEKL, per germline. The CDR3 consists of 15 residues. Trimming cost V 3 bases and J 5 bases, with 17 bases left between them. The CDR3 sequence is CASSQRGWADNEQYF. Written as DNA, the CDR3 is TGCGCCAGCAGCCAGAGGGGCTGGGCGGACAACGAGCAGTACTTC.

The V call is TRBV7-6, the J call TRBJ2-1, with D unresolved. With 5 bases removed from V and 4 bases from J, the gap between germline ends came to 9 bases. CDR3 length equals 13 residues. From germline, CDR1 is SGHVS and CDR2 FNYEAQ. CDR3 bases: TGTGCCAGCAGCCTCCGACTGTACAATGAGCAGTTCTTC. Its translation is CASSLRLYNEQFF. The full variable domain, completed using reference TRBV7-6 and TRBJ2-1, is GAGVSQSPRYKVTKRGQDVALRCDPISGHVSLYWYRQALGQGPEFLTYFNYEAQQDKSGLPNDRFSAERPEGSISTLTIQRTEQRDSAMYRCASSLRLYNEQFFGPGTRLTVL.

The chain joins TRBV28 to TRBJ2-1; 7 bases map to TRBD2. V was clipped by 7 bases and J by 8 bases; unmatched bases: 14. Germline CDR1 reads MDHEN; CDR2 reads SYDVKM. There are 15 residues in the CDR3. The CDR3 DNA reads as TGTGCCAGCATGGGATGGGCGGGAGAAGGGGATGAGCAGTTCTTC. Amino acids: CASMGWAGEGDEQFF.

V and J are TRBV2 and TRBJ2-3; no definite D call. The CDR3 totals 15 residues. The V end lost 7 bases, the J end lost 0 bases, and 14 bases lay between the germline ends. CDR1 is SNHLY, CDR2 FYNNEI, per germline. The CDR3 DNA sequence: TGTGCCAGCAACCTACTTTCCTCCAGCACAGATACGCAGTATTTT. Translated, it gives CASNLLSSSTDTQYF.

This clone was detected only once. This chain links TRBV18 with TRBJ1-1; the match to TRBD1 covers 7 bases. CDR3 length equals 14 residues. In germline, CDR1 is KGHSH, CDR2 LQKENI. J gave up 1 base and V 8 bases, and 7 bases lay outside the gene matches. The CDR3 is CASDAQGGNTEAFF. For the CDR3, the DNA is TGTGCCAGCGACGCCCAGGGGGGGAACACTGAAGCTTTCTTT.

This clone appeared once. The chain combines TRBV28 with TRBJ1-1; TRBD1 agrees at 7 bases. J lost 7 bases, V lost 5 bases, and 10 bases had no gene match. This CDR3 has 14 amino acids. Germline lookup yields CDR1 MDHEN and CDR2 SYDVKM. DNA for the CDR3: TGTGCCAGCAGTCCCTATTCAGGGGGTGGTGAAGCTTTCTTT. Translation gives CASSPYSGGGEAFF.

V and J are TRBV7-6 and TRBJ2-5; TRBD2 is a possible D gene (5 bases). The CDR3 length is 17 residues. Germline V gives CDR1 SGHVS, CDR2 FNYEAQ. V lost 5 bases, J lost 5 bases, and 24 bases lay in between. The CDR3 DNA sequence: TGTGCCAGCAGCCGAGCCCCGGACTCATTTTTAGGGGAGACCCAGTACTTC. This encodes CASSRAPDSFLGETQYF. The whole variable domain, remainder taken from reference TRBV7-6 and TRBJ2-5, is GAGVSQSPRYKVTKRGQDVALRCDPISGHVSLYWYRQALGQGPEFLTYFNYEAQQDKSGLPNDRFSAERPEGSISTLTIQRTEQRDSAMYRCASSRAPDSFLGETQYFGPGTRLLVL.

A remark on this clone: Other DNA sequences in the sample encode the same CDR3. The V and J genes are TRBV6-1 and TRBJ2-5; D is undetermined. The V and J ends lost 4 bases and 5 bases respectively, with 11 bases between them. From germline, CDR1 is MNHNS and CDR2 SASEGT. The CDR3 consists of 13 residues. CDR3 region: CASSAGVGETQYF. In DNA form, the CDR3 reads TGTGCCAGCAGTGCCGGCGTTGGGGAGACCCAGTACTTC.

The J gene is TRBJ2-6, the V gene TRBV28; D is uncertain. Germline V gene data show CDR1 as MDHEN and CDR2 as SYDVKM. Trimming took off 6 bases at V and 1 base at J, with 10 bases between the two ends. This CDR3 has 15 residues. The CDR3 DNA reads as TGTGCCAGCAGGCCTGGCTCGTCTGGGGCCAACGTCCTGACTTTC. It encodes CASRPGSSGANVLTF. Full variable domain (missing parts from reference TRBV28 and TRBJ2-6): DVKVTQSSRYLVKRTGEKVFLECVQDMDHENMFWYRQDPGLGLRLIYFSYDVKMKEKGDIPEGYSVSREKKERFSLILESASTNQTSMYLCASRPGSSGANVLTFGAGSRLTVL.

This clone was seen only a few times. This sequence joins TRBV19 and TRBJ1-2; tentative D call: TRBD1 (5 bases). V shed 7 bases and J shed 4 bases, with 10 bases lying between them. Germline V gene sequence: CDR1 LNHDA, CDR2 SQIVND (reference sequence). This CDR3 contains 12 residues. DNA for the CDR3: TGTGCCAGTATCGGGGCCGGCTATGGCTACACCTTC. Its translation is CASIGAGYGYTF. Variable domain in full (rest from reference TRBV19 and TRBJ1-2): DGGITQSPKYLFRKEGQNVTLSCEQNLNHDAMYWYRQDPGQGLRLIYYSQIVNDFQKGDIAEGYSVSREKKESFPLTVTSAQKNPTAFYLCASIGAGYGYTFGSGTRLTVV.

The CDR3 DNA follows: TGTGCCATCAGTGCCCGGGACACTTTTAACTATGGCTACACCTTC. Residues: CAISARDTFNYGYTF. This chain connects TRBV10-3 to TRBJ1-2, with a tentative D call TRBD1 (6 bases). Germline lookup yields CDR1 ENHRY and CDR2 SYGVKD. The CDR3 contains 15 residues. The V and J ends lost 4 bases and 1 base respectively, with 13 bases between them.

V is TRBV2 and J is TRBJ1-5; D unclear. The germline V and J ends were trimmed by 5 bases and 1 base, with 6 bases remaining between them. There are 13 residues in the CDR3. Germline assignment: CDR1 SNHLY and CDR2 FYNNEI. In DNA, the CDR3 is TGTGCCAGCAGTCTTAAGAGCAATCAGCCCCAGCATTTT. It translates to CASSLKSNQPQHF.

The chain recombines TRBV18 with TRBJ2-1, with a possible D match to TRBD2 (5 bases). This CDR3 has 14 amino acids. Germline V CDR1 and CDR2: KGHSH, LQKENI. Deletions cut 3 bases from V and 5 bases from J, with 11 bases between. The CDR3, as DNA: TGTGCCAGCTCACCCCGGGGTTTTAACAATGAGCAGTTCTTC. Encoded protein: CASSPRGFNNEQFF.

This clone was detected only a few times. This chain links TRBV7-3 with TRBJ1-5, with D tentatively TRBD1 (6 bases). The CDR3 consists of 13 residues. Germline V gene sequence: CDR1 SGHTA, CDR2 FQGTGA. Trimming stripped 6 bases from V and 4 bases from J, with 10 bases between. DNA for the CDR3: TGTGCCAGCAGTAGGGGGTTGAATCAGCCCCAGCATTTT. Amino acids: CASSRGLNQPQHF.